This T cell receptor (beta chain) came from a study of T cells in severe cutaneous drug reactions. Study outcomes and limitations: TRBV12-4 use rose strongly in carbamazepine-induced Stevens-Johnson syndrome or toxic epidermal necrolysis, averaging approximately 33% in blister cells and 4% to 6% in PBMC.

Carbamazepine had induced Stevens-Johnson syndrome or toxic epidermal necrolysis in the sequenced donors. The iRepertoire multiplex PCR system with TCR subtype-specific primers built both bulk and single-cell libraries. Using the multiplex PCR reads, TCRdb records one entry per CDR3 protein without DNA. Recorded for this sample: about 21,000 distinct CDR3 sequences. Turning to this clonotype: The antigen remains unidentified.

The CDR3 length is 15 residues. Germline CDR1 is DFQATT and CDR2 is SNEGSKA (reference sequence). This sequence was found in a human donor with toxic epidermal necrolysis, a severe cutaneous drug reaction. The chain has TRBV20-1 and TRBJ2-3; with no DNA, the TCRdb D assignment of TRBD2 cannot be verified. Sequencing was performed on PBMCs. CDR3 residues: CSAPRSGRSTDTQYF.